This TCR beta chain comes out of a study of long-term antiretroviral therapy in people with HIV. With survey level as its setting, the immunoSEQ assay was v3.0. Sequencing efforts were directed toward roughly 35,000-55,000 T-cell genomes per sample. The table came from immunoSEQ multiplex PCR; TCRdb's copy has only in-frame clones and leaves some out. The repertoire holds tens of thousands of clones, about 95% seen once, with 2.5% to 3.5% in the top ten. Germline lookup yields CDR1 LNHDA and CDR2 SQIVND (reference sequence). V lost 3 bases to trimming and J lost 0 bases, with 8 bases between them. The CDR3 covers 14 residues. Study-level results: When set beside controls, HIV repertoires had CDR3 length ranges that were narrower. Post-ART diversity increased but stayed below transplant donor controls. Across all time points, the repertoire was dominated by clones that expanded before ART.

Regarding this clone: Its matching antigen is unknown.

The sequence came from a woman aged 45-65 years with HIV. The material sequenced was unsorted PBMCs, taken 3.7 years after starting antiretroviral therapy. The chain carries TRBV19 and TRBJ1-2; D is perhaps TRBD1 (5 bases). Written as DNA, the CDR3 is TGTGCCAGTAGTATCCAGGGCTCTAACTATGGCTACACCTTC. Amino acids: CASSIQGSNYGYTF.